One sample yielded the 28 T cell receptor beta chains listed below, sequenced in a study of cytomegalovirus exposure and HLA in healthy donors. PCR involved 60 Vbeta and 13 Jbeta primers. Here immunoSEQ multiplex PCR was the method, and the copy in TCRdb shows in-frame clones only, minus some. The data show under 150,000 clones, with 80% to 90% seen just once and roughly 2.6% held by the top ten. The source material was PBMCs. Receptors originate from a man aged 50 to 59 in good health and CMV-seronegative.

The V call is TRBV6-1, the J call TRBJ2-5, with 9 nucleotides matching TRBD2. Germline V gene sequence: CDR1 MNHNS, CDR2 SASEGT. Trimming cost V 3 bases and J 2 bases; bases outside gene matches: 4. The CDR3 is 15 amino acids. Here the CDR3 DNA reads TGTGCCAGCAGTGACTGGGCGGGGGGGCAAGAGACCCAGTACTTC. Residues: CASSDWAGGQETQYF.

This clone was seen only a few times. V gene TRBV29-1 combines with J gene TRBJ2-7, with D possibly matching TRBD2 (5 bases). CDR1 and CDR2 (germline): SQVTM, ANQGSEA. V was clipped by 7 bases and J by 8 bases, with 18 bases between them. The CDR3 runs to 12 residues. CDR3 sequence (DNA): TGCAGCGCCGAGGACCCCGGGAATAAGCAGTACTTC. Its protein product is CSAEDPGNKQYF.

This clone has a single count. The V call is TRBV4-1, the J call TRBJ2-5; 11 nucleotides match TRBD1. This CDR3 is built from 16 residues. Germline V gene data show CDR1 as MGHRA and CDR2 as YSYEKL. The V segment lost 0 bases and the J segment 8 bases; nucleotides outside the gene matches: 8. CDR3 loop: CASSQDLGTGGITQYF. CDR3 nucleotide sequence: TGCGCCAGCAGCCAAGATCTGGGGACAGGGGGTATAACCCAGTACTTC.

This chain joins TRBV5-4 and TRBJ2-1, with TRBD1 matching over 9 bases. The CDR3 is 15 residues long. V shed 4 bases, J shed 3 bases, and the junction held 5 bases outside the gene matches. CDR1 is SGHNT and CDR2 is YYREEE in the germline V gene (reference sequence). CDR3 in amino acids: CASSPRDRDYNEQFF. The DNA of the CDR3 is TGTGCCAGCAGCCCGCGGGACAGGGACTACAATGAGCAGTTCTTC.

The V and J genes are TRBV19 and TRBJ2-7, with 14 bases matching TRBD2. The CDR3 runs to 14 residues. The ends lost 6 bases at V and 3 bases at J; junction bases unmatched: 1. CDR1 is LNHDA, CDR2 SQIVND, per germline (reference sequence). As DNA, the CDR3 is TGTGCCAGTAGAGGGACTAGCGGGGGCTACGAGCAGTACTTC. This codes for CASRGTSGGYEQYF.

V gene TRBV19 combines with J gene TRBJ2-3; the match to TRBD1 covers 9 bases. The germline CDR1 and CDR2 sequences are LNHDA and SQIVND (reference sequence). J lost 1 base, V lost 7 bases, and 6 bases had no gene match. This CDR3 has 15 residues. CDR3: CASMPRDRGTDTQYF. The CDR3 nucleotides are TGTGCCAGTATGCCCCGGGACAGGGGCACAGATACGCAGTATTTT.

The chain uses TRBV18 and TRBJ1-5, with D uncertain. The CDR3 length is 13 residues. Between the trimmed V and J ends, which lost 2 bases and 4 bases, there was a span of 6 bases. Germline values: CDR1 KGHSH, CDR2 LQKENI. In nucleotides, the CDR3 is TGTGCCAGCTCACCAATACAGAATCAGCCCCAGCATTTT. Translation: CASSPIQNQPQHF.

This clone was counted only a few times. The rearrangement uses TRBV9 and TRBJ1-2; 7 nucleotides line up with TRBD1. V shed 0 bases and J 5 bases; nucleotides not matched to a gene: 13. This CDR3 contains 17 residues. The V gene's germline CDR1 is SGDLS and CDR2 YYNGEE. CDR3 amino acids: CASSVDPSGDSEYGYTF. The CDR3 region has the DNA TGTGCCAGCAGCGTAGATCCCTCGGGGGACAGTGAATATGGCTACACCTTC. Full variable domain (outside the CDR3, taken from reference TRBV9 and TRBJ1-2): DSGVTQTPKHLITATGQRVTLRCSPRSGDLSVYWYQQSLDQGLQFLIQYYNGEERAKGNILERFSAQQFPDLHSELNLSSLELGDSALYFCASSVDPSGDSEYGYTFGSGTRLTVV.

This sequence joins TRBV29-1 and TRBJ1-3; no clear D gene. This CDR3 spans 13 amino acids. Germline V CDR1 and CDR2: SQVTM, ANQGSEA. Trimming stripped 4 bases from V and 0 bases from J, with 7 bases between. CDR3 sequence reads: CSVAQASGNTIYF. CDR3 nucleotides: TGCAGCGTTGCCCAAGCCTCTGGAAACACCATATATTTT.

J is TRBJ1-4 and V is TRBV25-1; 8 bases line up with TRBD1. The CDR3 extends over 15 amino acids. Germline CDR1 and CDR2: MGHDK and SYGVNS. V dropped 3 bases and J dropped 7; count of bases not matched to a gene: 7. CDR3 protein: CASSEPGGGSEKLFF. The CDR3 region has the DNA TGTGCCAGCAGTGAGCCAGGGGGCGGGAGTGAAAAACTGTTTTTT.

The chain carries TRBV5-1 and TRBJ1-5; no definite D call. The CDR3 totals 13 residues. The V end was cut by 4 bases, the J end by 1 base, with 6 bases between. Germline V gives CDR1 SGHRS, CDR2 YFSETQ. The CDR3 nucleotides are TGCGCCAGCAGCGTACTCAGCAATCAGCCCCAGCATTTT. Encoded protein: CASSVLSNQPQHF.

For the CDR3, the DNA is TGCGCCAGCAGCTTGGCCGAGCGGGAAAATGGGTATTTT. Its protein product is CASSLAERENGYF. V gene TRBV5-1 combines with J gene TRBJ2-3, with 7 nucleotides matching TRBD2. The CDR3 runs to 13 residues. After removal of 0 bases from V and 14 bases from J, the junction contained 9 bases not matched to a gene. Looked up from germline, CDR1 is SGHRS and CDR2 is YFSETQ.

The CDR3 DNA reads TGCGCCAGCAGCATTTACTCCCCTCGGACTAATGAAAAACTGTTTTTT. Residues: CASSIYSPRTNEKLFF. This chain connects TRBV5-1 to TRBJ1-4; D not certain. The CDR3 totals 16 residues. Trimming stripped 4 bases from V and 2 bases from J, with 15 bases between. Germline V gene sequence: CDR1 SGHRS, CDR2 YFSETQ.

J is TRBJ2-7 and V is TRBV6-1; 7 bases match TRBD1. The CDR3 contains 15 residues. The trim removed 6 bases at V and 0 bases at J, leaving 8 bases unmatched. Germline-derived CDR1 and CDR2 are MNHNS and SASEGT. CDR3 coding DNA: TGTGCCAGCAGAGAAACCGGGACAGCCTCCTACGAGCAGTACTTC. Its translation is CASRETGTASYEQYF.

The V gene is TRBV19, the J gene TRBJ1-3; D not certain. The CDR3 covers 17 residues. V was cut by 2 bases and J by 0 bases, with 14 bases left in between. Germline CDR1 and CDR2: LNHDA and SQIVND (reference sequence). The CDR3 loop is CASSINSGDHSGNTIYF. Here the CDR3 DNA reads TGTGCCAGTAGTATAAATTCCGGGGATCACTCTGGAAACACCATATATTTT.

The chain joins TRBV7-3 to TRBJ2-3; 12 bases match TRBD2. The germline gives CDR1 SGHTA, CDR2 FQGTGA. Germline trimming cut 0 bases from V and 3 bases from J; bases unmatched to any gene: 1. The CDR3 is made up of 16 amino acids. The CDR3 bases are TGTGCCAGCAGCTTAACCCTAGCGGGGGGGACAGATACGCAGTATTTT. It codes for CASSLTLAGGTDTQYF.

The gene calls are TRBV7-9 and TRBJ2-7, with 10 bases identical to TRBD1. With 4 bases clipped from V and 3 bases from J, the junction kept 15 bases outside the gene matches. This CDR3 is built from 18 residues. Germline CDR1 and CDR2: SEHNR and FQNEAQ (reference sequence). Here the CDR3 reads CASSSTLSAGTGVYEQYF. In DNA form, the CDR3 reads TGTGCCAGCAGCTCGACTTTATCGGCCGGGACAGGGGTCTACGAGCAGTACTTC.

The chain recombines TRBV18 with TRBJ2-2, with TRBD1 matching over 7 bases. CDR3 length equals 18 residues. The J segment lost 1 base and the V segment lost 3 bases, leaving 11 bases of the junction unmatched. Germline loops: CDR1 KGHSH, CDR2 LQKENI. This CDR3 reads CASSPYQTGAMNTGELFF. The DNA for the CDR3 is TGTGCCAGCTCACCGTACCAAACAGGGGCGATGAACACCGGGGAGCTGTTTTTT.

DNA of the CDR3: TGCGCCAGCAGCCGAACGGACGGGGTGTACCGTGAAAAACTGTTTTTT. This codes for CASSRTDGVYREKLFF. The genes are TRBV5-1 and TRBJ1-4; no definite D call. Between the trimmed V and J ends, which lost 4 bases and 7 bases, there was a span of 20 bases. Germline CDR1 reads SGHRS; CDR2 reads YFSETQ. The CDR3 runs 16 residues. Complete variable domain (other parts from reference TRBV5-1 and TRBJ1-4): KAGVTQTPRYLIKTRGQQVTLSCSPISGHRSVSWYQQTPGQGLQFLFEYFSETQRNKGNFPGRFSGRQFSNSRSEMNVSTLELGDSALYLCASSRTDGVYREKLFFGSGTQLSVL.

This chain connects TRBV30 to TRBJ2-7, with D hard to call. The V gene lost 0 bases and the J gene lost 3 bases, with 9 bases spanning the gap. The CDR3 totals 13 residues. In germline, CDR1 is GTSNPN, CDR2 SVGIG (reference sequence). CDR3 DNA: TGTGCCTGGAGTGTTCCGGTTTACTACGAGCAGTACTTC. Protein product: CAWSVPVYYEQYF.

V and J are TRBV12-5 and TRBJ1-6, with TRBD1 matching over 8 bases. CDR3 length: 14 residues. Germline loops: CDR1 LGHNT, CDR2 FRNRAP. The ends lost 4 bases at V and 7 bases at J; junction bases unmatched: 3. The CDR3 is CASGWNRGNSPLHF. The CDR3 nucleotides are TGTGCTAGTGGTTGGAACAGGGGGAATTCACCCCTCCACTTT.

The chain links TRBV29-1 to TRBJ2-5, with 8 bases matching TRBD2. The J call may not be correct, given that the DNA end is closer to TRBJ2-7. The CDR3 runs to 14 residues. The germline CDR1 and CDR2 sequences are SQVTM and ANQGSEA. CDR3 region: CSVGGGTGAYEQYF. CDR3 DNA sequence: TGCAGCGTTGGCGGGGGGACTGGTGCGTACGAGCAGTACTTC.

The chain employs TRBV5-4 and TRBJ2-1, with 8 bases fitting TRBD2. The V gene's germline CDR1 is SGHNT and CDR2 YYREEE (reference sequence). The trim removed 2 bases at V and 0 bases at J, leaving 4 bases unmatched. The CDR3 covers 16 residues. The DNA of the CDR3 is TGTGCCAGCAGCTTAAGCGGGGGAAGCTCCTACAATGAGCAGTTCTTC. Its protein is CASSLSGGSSYNEQFF.

The chain joins TRBV6-1 to TRBJ1-1; D is unclear. V shed 8 bases and J shed 3 bases, with 10 bases lying between them. The CDR3 is 12 amino acids. CDR1 is MNHNS and CDR2 is SASEGT in the germline V gene. In DNA form, the CDR3 reads TGTGCCAGCGTCCTCGTCGACACTGAAGCTTTCTTT. Encoded protein: CASVLVDTEAFF.

This clone was seen only a few times. The rearrangement links TRBV27 to TRBJ2-7, with 9 nucleotides matching TRBD1. J was trimmed by 6 bases and V by 5 bases; bases with no gene match: 5. This CDR3 region has 13 residues. CDR1 and CDR2 from the germline V gene are MNHEY and SMNVEV (reference sequence). The CDR3 DNA reads as TGTGCCAGCAGTCGACAGGGGGTACGCGAGCAGTACTTC. This sequence encodes CASSRQGVREQYF.

The CDR3 DNA reads as TGTGCCAGCAGCGACGGACAATTCCCCTATGGCTACACCTTC. Its protein is CASSDGQFPYGYTF. The V call is TRBV7-9, the J call TRBJ1-2; possible D gene TRBD1, 5 bases. Germline-derived CDR1 and CDR2 are SEHNR and FQNEAQ (reference sequence). The CDR3 covers 14 residues. The V gene lost 5 bases and the J gene lost 4 bases, with 14 bases spanning the gap.

The chain links TRBV5-1 to TRBJ2-2; 7 nucleotides agree with TRBD1. With 5 bases clipped from V and 5 bases from J, the junction kept 6 bases outside the gene matches. There are 14 residues in the CDR3. Germline V gene data show CDR1 as SGHRS and CDR2 as YFSETQ. For the CDR3, the DNA is TGCGCCAGCAGTTTCGACAGGGATACCGGGGAGCTGTTTTTT. Translating gives CASSFDRDTGELFF.

This chain joins TRBV18 and TRBJ1-5, with 8 nucleotides matching TRBD1. The trim removed 3 bases at V and 2 bases at J, leaving 3 bases unmatched. Germline loops: CDR1 KGHSH, CDR2 LQKENI. The CDR3 is made up of 15 amino acids. The DNA for the CDR3 is TGTGCCAGCTCACCGGCGGGACAGGGCAATCAGCCCCAGCATTTT. Its protein is CASSPAGQGNQPQHF.